Presented here are 4 T cell receptor beta chains from one specimen sequenced in a study of T-cell memory formation after mild COVID-19. TCRdb passed the 5' RACE reads through MiXCR, listing each CDR3 protein once. This table has 55,000 to 70,000 distinct CDR3 sequences, 25% to 35% appearing once. The sequencing input was PBMCs or a T cell subset sorted from them (not recorded which). The receptors stem from a man younger than 30 who had mild COVID-19 (a few samples of this study predate the infection). Cell type and time point are not known.

V is TRBV5-1 and J is TRBJ2-7; D gene uncertain. Germline CDR1 SGHRS, CDR2 YFSETQ. This CDR3 comprises 15 residues. V shed 0 bases and J shed 2 bases, with 12 bases lying between them. CDR3 coding DNA: TGCGCCAGCAGCTTGGACTTCGGAAATACCTACGAGCAGTACTTC. It specifies CASSLDFGNTYEQYF.

This chain links TRBV19 with TRBJ2-7, with D possibly TRBD1 on 6 matching bases. Germline-derived CDR1 and CDR2 are LNHDA and SQIVND (reference sequence). This CDR3 contains 15 residues. Trimming removed 10 bases at V and 2 bases at J, with 21 bases between. CDR3: CATAAQGSSTYEQYF. CDR3 nucleotides: TGTGCCACAGCAGCGCAGGGGTCCTCGACCTACGAGCAGTACTTC.

The V call is TRBV19, the J call TRBJ1-1; possible D gene TRBD1, 5 bases. Per the germline V gene, CDR1 is LNHDA and CDR2 is SQIVND (reference sequence). The V and J ends lost 3 bases and 0 bases respectively, with 11 bases between them. CDR3 length equals 15 residues. CDR3 coding DNA: TGTGCCAGTAGTATGGAGGCAGGGATGAACACTGAAGCTTTCTTT. This encodes CASSMEAGMNTEAFF.

The chain joins TRBV11-2 to TRBJ2-6; maybe TRBD2 (6 bases). This CDR3 spans 16 amino acids. The V gene's germline CDR1 is SGHAT and CDR2 FQNNGV. V lost 1 base and J lost 2, with 9 bases in between. The CDR3 DNA reads as TGTGCCAGCAGCTTAGTTTGGGGGGCTGGGGCCAACGTCCTGACTTTC. It yields the protein CASSLVWGAGANVLTF.